Reported below is one T cell receptor beta chain. Its target is not known. The data stem from a study of T-cell memory formation after mild COVID-19. Study-level findings and limits: CM and EM subsets held most contracting CD4+ clones; EMRA held CD8+ ones. Some responding clones appeared in pre-infection memory, suggesting cross-reactive memory joined. Clones contracting day 15 to 85 were balanced CD4/CD8; later expanders leaned CD4+.

The germline V and J ends were trimmed by 6 bases and 7 bases, with 7 bases remaining between them. The CDR3 sequence is 11 residues long. TCRdb redid the calling of the 5' RACE reads with MiXCR, one entry per CDR3 protein. The sample holds roughly 200,000 distinct CDR3 sequences; 16% are singletons and the top ten take 2% to 2.5%. The chain is built from TRBV12-3 or TRBV12-4 and TRBJ2-1; D remains ambiguous. Sequencing input: PBMCs or a T cell subset sorted from them (not recorded which). The sequence was collected from an adult woman who had mild COVID-19 (a few samples of this study predate the infection). Cell type and time point are not known. The chain's CDR3 is CASRSRNEQFF. In nucleotides, the CDR3 is TGTGCCAGCAGGTCACGTAATGAGCAGTTCTTC.